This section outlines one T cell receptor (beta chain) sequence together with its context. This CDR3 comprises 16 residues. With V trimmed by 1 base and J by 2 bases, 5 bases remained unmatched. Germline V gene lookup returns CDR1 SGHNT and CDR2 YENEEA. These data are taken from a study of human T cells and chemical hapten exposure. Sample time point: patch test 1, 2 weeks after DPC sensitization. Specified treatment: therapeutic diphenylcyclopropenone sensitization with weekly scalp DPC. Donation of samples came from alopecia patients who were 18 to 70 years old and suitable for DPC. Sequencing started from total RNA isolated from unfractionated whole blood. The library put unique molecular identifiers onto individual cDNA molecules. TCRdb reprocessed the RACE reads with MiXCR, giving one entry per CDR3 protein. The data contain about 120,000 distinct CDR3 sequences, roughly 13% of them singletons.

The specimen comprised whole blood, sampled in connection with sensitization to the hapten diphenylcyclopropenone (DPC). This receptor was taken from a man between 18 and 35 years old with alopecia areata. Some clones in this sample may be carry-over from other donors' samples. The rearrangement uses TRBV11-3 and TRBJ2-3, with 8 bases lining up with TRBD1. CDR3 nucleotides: TGTGCCAGCAGCTTAGGGGACAGGAGATTCACAGATACGCAGTATTTT. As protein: CASSLGDRRFTDTQYF.